The 15 T cell receptor beta chains in this list originate from one sample, sequenced in a study of long-term antiretroviral therapy in people with HIV. Sequencing used immunoSEQ v3.0 at survey level. Assay used: immunoSEQ multiplex PCR; TCRdb lists only in-frame clones, some missing. The sample consists of 7,500 to 9,000 clones, over 65% of them appearing once. Sequencing was performed on unsorted PBMCs, taken 0.6 years before starting antiretroviral therapy. These receptors came from a man between 35 and 55 years old with HIV.

Here the CDR3 reads CASSWGQGALADTQYF. The DNA for the CDR3 is TGTGCCAGCAGCTGGGGACAGGGGGCGCTGGCAGATACGCAGTATTTT. J is TRBJ2-3 and V is TRBV5-4, with TRBD1 matching over 12 bases. Germline CDR1 SGHNT, CDR2 YYREEE (reference sequence). V trimming: 3 bases; J trimming: 4 bases; junction bases outside the gene matches: 6. The CDR3 totals 16 residues. The variable domain in full, completed from reference TRBV5-4 and TRBJ2-3, reads ETGVTQSPTHLIKTRGQQVTLRCSSQSGHNTVSWYQQALGQGPQFIFQYYREEENGRGNFPPRFSGLQFPNYSSELNVNALELDDSALYLCASSWGQGALADTQYFGPGTRLTVL.

This clone was detected once. The chain couples TRBV19 to TRBJ1-5; D unresolved. CDR1 is LNHDA and CDR2 is SQIVND in the germline V gene (reference sequence). The CDR3 spans 15 residues. Trimming removed 7 bases from V and 2 bases from J, with 15 bases in between. The CDR3 DNA sequence: TGTGCCAGTACCCCCCAGGCTGCGGGCAATCAGCCCCAGCATTTT. Translated, it gives CASTPQAAGNQPQHF.

The gene calls are TRBV11-2 and TRBJ2-5; D possibly uses TRBD1 or TRBD2 (5 bases each). The CDR3 contains 13 residues. V lost 5 bases, J lost 1 base, and 8 bases lay in between. CDR1 and CDR2 from the germline V gene are SGHAT and FQNNGV. The CDR3 protein is CASSPGSQETQYF. Written as DNA, the CDR3 is TGTGCCAGCAGCCCAGGGAGCCAAGAGACCCAGTACTTC.

The chain uses TRBV7-9 and TRBJ2-1; TRBD1 is a possible D gene (6 bases). Trimming took off 1 base at V and 7 bases at J, with 11 bases between the two ends. The germline V gene encodes CDR1 SEHNR and CDR2 FQNEAQ (reference sequence). The CDR3 loop spans 14 amino acids. The CDR3 sequence is CASSLVTGLNEQFF. The CDR3 DNA is TGTGCCAGCAGCTTAGTTACAGGGTTGAATGAGCAGTTCTTC. Full variable domain (missing parts from reference TRBV7-9 and TRBJ2-1): DTGVSQNPRHKITKRGQNVTFRCDPISEHNRLYWYRQTLGQGPEFLTYFQNEAQLEKSRLLSDRFSAERPKGSFSTLEIQRTEQGDSAMYLCASSLVTGLNEQFFGPGTRLTVL.

The V gene is TRBV27, the J gene TRBJ2-7, with unresolved D. V was pared by 4 bases and J by 2 bases, with 9 bases between. CDR3 length: 13 amino acids. Per the germline V gene, CDR1 is MNHEY and CDR2 is SMNVEV (reference sequence). CDR3 sequence (DNA): TGTGCCAGCAGTTGGACGCCTACCTACGAGCAGTACTTC. Residues: CASSWTPTYEQYF.

V and J are TRBV19 and TRBJ2-7; no clear D gene. The CDR3 sequence is 14 residues long. V lost 6 bases, J lost 0 bases, and 12 bases lay in between. Germline V gene lookup returns CDR1 LNHDA and CDR2 SQIVND (reference sequence). In DNA, the CDR3 is TGTGCCAGTAGCCTGACCGTAAGCTCCTACGAGCAGTACTTC. It is translated as CASSLTVSSYEQYF.

This rearrangement joins TRBV25-1 to TRBJ2-2, with a tentative D call TRBD2 (6 bases). The CDR3 totals 14 residues. The ends were cut back, 3 bases at V and 5 bases at J, with 10 bases in the middle. Germline CDR1 is MGHDK and CDR2 is SYGVNS. CDR3 loop: CASSDGAGTGELFF. CDR3 bases: TGTGCCAGCAGTGACGGGGCGGGGACCGGGGAGCTGTTTTTT.

J is TRBJ2-3 and V is TRBV7-6; D unclear. V shed 4 bases and J shed 3 bases, with 2 bases lying between them. Germline V lookup: CDR1 SGHVS, CDR2 FNYEAQ. CDR3 length: 11 residues. CDR3 in amino acids: CASSSTDTQYF. CDR3 nucleotides: TGTGCCAGCAGCTCAACAGATACGCAGTATTTT.

The chain recombines TRBV28 with TRBJ1-4, with 7 positions matching TRBD1. The germline V gene has CDR1 MDHEN and CDR2 SYDVKM. Germline trimming cut 3 bases from V and 8 bases from J; bases unmatched to any gene: 9. The CDR3 has 15 amino acids. CDR3 DNA: TGTGCCAGCAGTTTCCGCACAGGGGACGAAGAAAAACTGTTTTTT. It is translated as CASSFRTGDEEKLFF.

The chain joins TRBV6-6 to TRBJ2-2, with TRBD2 matching over 8 bases. The V gene end was trimmed by 6 bases and the J gene end by 1 base; junction bases not matched to a gene: 4. Germline V gene data show CDR1 as MNHNY and CDR2 as SVGAGI (reference sequence). CDR3 length: 15 residues. CDR3 sequence reads: CASRDGTRNTGELFF. In nucleotides, the CDR3 is TGTGCCAGCAGGGACGGGACTAGGAACACCGGGGAGCTGTTTTTT.

The chain uses TRBV4-1 and TRBJ1-1; perhaps TRBD1 as D (6 bases). The length of the CDR3 is 15 residues. The V end was cut by 1 base, the J end by 5 bases, with 14 bases between. Germline V gene data show CDR1 as MGHRA and CDR2 as YSYEKL. The CDR3 here is CASSQGTGRYTEAFF. DNA for the CDR3: TGCGCCAGCAGCCAAGGAACAGGGCGTTATACTGAAGCTTTCTTT.

The chain recombines TRBV18 with TRBJ1-3; D uncertain. From germline, CDR1 is KGHSH and CDR2 LQKENI. V gave up 2 bases and J gave up 0 bases, with 11 bases separating them. The CDR3 consists of 16 residues. CDR3 sequence (DNA): TGTGCCAGCTCACCATCGCGGATTAACTCTGGAAACACCATATATTTT. It encodes CASSPSRINSGNTIYF.

The chain employs TRBV4-1 and TRBJ2-7; tentatively, D is TRBD2 (5 bases). Germline CDR1 and CDR2: MGHRA and YSYEKL. The ends were cut back, 0 bases at V and 0 bases at J, with 12 bases in the middle. The CDR3 is 16 amino acids. Here the CDR3 reads CASSQDPSAGSYEQYF. CDR3 bases: TGCGCCAGCAGCCAAGATCCGTCGGCGGGCTCCTACGAGCAGTACTTC.

The rearrangement uses TRBV6-5 and TRBJ2-5, with no clear D. Germline CDR1 reads MNHEY; CDR2 reads SVGAGI. The CDR3 extends over 11 amino acids. V dropped 6 bases and J dropped 3 bases, with 5 bases sitting between them. The CDR3 spells CASSTEETQYF. CDR3 sequence (DNA): TGTGCCAGCAGCACCGAAGAGACCCAGTACTTC.

A few counts support this clone. The chain is built from TRBV15 and TRBJ1-2; D perhaps matches TRBD1 (5 bases). Per the germline V gene, CDR1 is LNHNV and CDR2 is YYDKDF (reference sequence). The CDR3 spans 16 residues. V was trimmed by 0 bases and J by 8 bases, leaving 19 bases between them. The CDR3 DNA sequence: TGTGCCACCAGCAGAGATAGAGGGAAGGGTTCAGGGGGCTACACCTTC. Encoded protein: CATSRDRGKGSGGYTF. The full variable domain, its missing parts supplied by reference TRBV15 and TRBJ1-2, is DAMVIQNPRYQVTQFGKPVTLSCSQTLNHNVMYWYQQKSSQAPKLLFHYYDKDFNNEADTPDNFQSRRPNTSFCFLDIRSPGLGDTAMYLCATSRDRGKGSGGYTFGSGTRLTVV.